The 32 T cell receptor beta chains below all came from one sample that was sequenced in a study of T cells after yellow fever vaccination. Using its own MiXCR run on the 5' RACE reads, TCRdb lists one record per CDR3 protein. The data show about 630,000 distinct CDR3 sequences, approximately 13% seen once. The source material was PBMCs, sampled on the day of the yellow fever booster vaccination. Source of these receptors: a man aged 25-45 years who received the YFV17D yellow fever vaccine.

This clonotype has ten or more counts. The chain is built from TRBV9 and TRBJ2-3; perhaps TRBD2 as D (5 bases). The CDR3 covers 14 residues. Trimming took off 1 base at V and 4 bases at J, with 10 bases between the two ends. Germline V gives CDR1 SGDLS, CDR2 YYNGEE. The CDR3: CASSVRPGADTQYF. In DNA form, the CDR3 reads TGTGCCAGCAGCGTACGCCCCGGGGCAGATACGCAGTATTTT.

V gene TRBV25-1 combines with J gene TRBJ2-7; D assignment may be TRBD1 or TRBD2 (5 bases each). V dropped 5 bases and J dropped 4 bases, with 27 bases sitting between them. The CDR3 runs 18 residues. Per germline, CDR1 MGHDK and CDR2 SYGVNS. CDR3 protein: CASSPPGDGAPHRYEQYF. As DNA, the CDR3 is TGTGCCAGCAGTCCGCCTGGGGACGGGGCACCCCACCGGTACGAGCAGTACTTC.

This clonotype was seen at least ten times. The gene calls are TRBV7-9 and TRBJ2-5; the match to TRBD2 covers 12 bases. The CDR3 is 16 residues long. The V gene's germline CDR1 is SEHNR and CDR2 FQNEAQ (reference sequence). Trimming took 4 bases from V and 4 from J; bases not matched to a gene: 7. CDR3 amino acids: CASSWPRTSGVETQYF. The CDR3 DNA is TGTGCCAGCAGCTGGCCGAGGACTAGCGGGGTAGAGACCCAGTACTTC.

This clonotype was recorded at least ten times. The gene calls are TRBV25-1 and TRBJ2-7; 16 bases match TRBD2. The CDR3 spans 15 residues. The V and J ends lost 5 bases and 7 bases, in that order; junction bases with no gene match: 5. Germline CDR1 MGHDK, CDR2 SYGVNS. The CDR3 nucleotides read TGTGCCAGCAGTAAGGGACTAGCGGGAGGGCTTGAGCAGTACTTC. Translation: CASSKGLAGGLEQYF.

This clonotype came up a few times. The chain has TRBV18 and TRBJ1-1; D unresolved. This CDR3 is 14 amino acids long. CDR1 KGHSH and CDR2 LQKENI come from the germline V gene. The V end was cut by 1 base, the J end by 5 bases, with 11 bases between. The chain's CDR3 is CASSPLLEVTEAFF. CDR3 sequence (DNA): TGTGCCAGCTCACCACTTCTAGAGGTTACTGAAGCTTTCTTT.

In its sample, this clonotype was seen a few times. V usage is TRBV10-1 and J usage is TRBJ2-1; 8 bases fit TRBD1. This CDR3 comprises 14 residues. Per germline, CDR1 WNHNN and CDR2 SYGVQD (reference sequence). Trimming at V came to 8 bases and at J to 6 bases, leaving 9 bases not matched to a gene. Here the CDR3 DNA reads TGCGCCAGCTCTACGGACAGGGCGATCAATGAGCAGTTCTTC. Residues: CASSTDRAINEQFF.

The table lists this clonotype with a few counts. This sequence joins TRBV15 and TRBJ2-1, with D possibly being TRBD1 (5 bases). Deletions cut 3 bases from V and 6 bases from J, with 12 bases between. The CDR3 sequence is 14 residues long. CDR1 and CDR2 (germline): LNHNV, YYDKDF (reference sequence). The CDR3 DNA is TGTGCCACCAGCAGGGAAGGGGCTACCAATGAGCAGTTCTTC. This codes for CATSREGATNEQFF.

The chain uses TRBV11-1 and TRBJ1-4; 8 nucleotides line up with TRBD1. CDR1 and CDR2 from the germline V gene are SGHAT and FQDESV (reference sequence). Losses at the gene ends were 5 bases for V and 2 bases for J; bases not matched to a gene: 13. This CDR3 region has 18 residues. The CDR3, as DNA: TGTGCCAGCAGCCCACGGCCCTCAGGGGGCGCGACTAATGAAAAACTGTTTTTT. Translation gives CASSPRPSGGATNEKLFF.

This clonotype was detected only a few times. This chain links TRBV14 with TRBJ2-1, with 9 bases aligning to TRBD1. Germline V lookup: CDR1 SGHDN, CDR2 FVKESK. The CDR3 extends over 15 amino acids. The V gene end was trimmed by 3 bases and the J gene end by 4 bases; junction bases not matched to a gene: 4. The CDR3 loop reads CASSQWDREYNEQFF. CDR3 in DNA: TGTGCCAGCAGCCAGTGGGACAGGGAATACAATGAGCAGTTCTTC. The entire variable domain, with the rest obtained from reference TRBV14 and TRBJ2-1, is as follows: EAGVTQFPSHSVIEKGQTVTLRCDPISGHDNLYWYRRVMGKEIKFLLHFVKESKQDESGMPNNRFLAERTGGTYSTLKVQPAELEDSGVYFCASSQWDREYNEQFFGPGTRLTVL.

This clonotype was seen many times. CDR3 in amino acids: CASSSGLYEQYF. The CDR3 DNA sequence: TGTGCCAGCAGCTCGGGACTATACGAGCAGTACTTC. V and J are TRBV7-2 and TRBJ2-7; 7 nucleotides agree with TRBD2. Germline assignment: CDR1 SGHTA and CDR2 FQGNSA. The CDR3 runs to 12 residues. V was clipped by 4 bases and J by 4 bases; unmatched bases: 1.

J is TRBJ2-1 and V is TRBV6-4; D gene unclear. Trimming shortened V by 2 bases and J by 10 bases, and 9 bases separated the two germline ends. CDR3 length equals 12 residues. The V gene's germline CDR1 is MRHNA and CDR2 SNTAGT. The DNA for the CDR3 is TGTGCCAGCAGTGACCCCCCCGGCGAGCAGTTCTTC. This translates into CASSDPPGEQFF.

This clonotype was counted a few times. V gene TRBV12-3 or TRBV12-4 combines with J gene TRBJ1-1; D perhaps matches TRBD1 (5 bases). V was shortened by 6 bases and J by 8 bases, with 10 bases between the two germline ends. This CDR3 is 11 amino acids long. The CDR3 coding sequence is TGTGCCAGCAGCATGACAGTCGAAGCTTTCTTT. Amino acids: CASSMTVEAFF.

This clonotype was recorded many times. V gene TRBV29-1 combines with J gene TRBJ2-7, with TRBD1 matching over 10 bases. J was trimmed by 9 bases and V by 7 bases; bases with no gene match: 3. The V gene's germline CDR1 is SQVTM and CDR2 ANQGSEA. This CDR3 region has 10 residues. For the CDR3, the DNA is TGCAGCGCCGGGACAGGGGTGCAGTACTTC. As protein: CSAGTGVQYF.

Only a few counts were recorded for this clonotype. The CDR3 sequence: CSASQTIEQFF. The CDR3 bases are TGCAGTGCTAGCCAGACTATCGAGCAGTTCTTC. V gene TRBV20-1 combines with J gene TRBJ2-1, with D possibly being TRBD2 (5 bases). CDR1 is DFQATT and CDR2 is SNEGSKA in the germline V gene (reference sequence). CDR3 length: 11 amino acids. The V end was cut by 3 bases, the J end by 10 bases, with 10 bases between.

This clonotype has more than one count but fewer than ten. This chain links TRBV7-9 with TRBJ2-7, with 8 bases aligning to TRBD2. The CDR3 is made up of 15 amino acids. Per the germline V gene, CDR1 is SEHNR and CDR2 is FQNEAQ (reference sequence). V shed 2 bases, J shed 3 bases, and the junction held 6 bases outside the gene matches. Here the CDR3 reads CASSLTSGSDYEQYF. CDR3 nucleotide sequence: TGTGCCAGCAGCTTAACTAGCGGATCCGACTACGAGCAGTACTTC. Full variable domain (remainder filled in from reference TRBV7-9 and TRBJ2-7): DTGVSQNPRHKITKRGQNVTFRCDPISEHNRLYWYRQTLGQGPEFLTYFQNEAQLEKSRLLSDRFSAERPKGSFSTLEIQRTEQGDSAMYLCASSLTSGSDYEQYFGPGTRLTVT.

This clonotype turned up a few times. The rearrangement joins TRBV20-1 to TRBJ2-1; D may be TRBD1 (5 bases). Germline-derived CDR1 and CDR2 are DFQATT and SNEGSKA (reference sequence). V lost 2 bases and J lost 7, with 12 bases in between. The CDR3 has 13 amino acids. DNA of the CDR3: TGCAGTGCTAGAATAACAGGTTCTAATGAGCAGTTCTTC. It codes for CSARITGSNEQFF.

The chain couples TRBV28 to TRBJ2-4; weak D call: TRBD2 (6 bases). Looked up from germline, CDR1 is MDHEN and CDR2 is SYDVKM. The CDR3 covers 14 residues. V was trimmed by 3 bases and J by 7 bases, leaving 13 bases between them. The CDR3 DNA sequence: TGTGCCAGCAGTTTTAAAGCGGGCGTGAACATTCAGTACTTC. As protein: CASSFKAGVNIQYF.

There are a few counts of this clonotype. The chain links TRBV20-1 to TRBJ2-5; D unresolved. The CDR3 has 12 amino acids. The V gene lost 4 bases and the J gene lost 7 bases, with 13 bases spanning the gap. Per germline, CDR1 DFQATT and CDR2 SNEGSKA (reference sequence). CDR3 residues: CSATGRWGTQYF. CDR3 bases: TGCAGTGCTACCGGCCGGTGGGGGACCCAGTACTTC.

This clonotype has just a few counts. The chain joins TRBV4-3 to TRBJ2-2, with 9 bases matching TRBD2. The J segment lost 4 bases and the V segment lost 0 bases, leaving 15 bases of the junction unmatched. The CDR3 spans 20 residues. Per the germline V gene, CDR1 is LGHNA and CDR2 is YSLEER. The DNA for the CDR3 is TGCGCCAGCAGCCAAGATCCCGGTCTAGCGGGGAGCGGCGGCACCGGGGAGCTGTTTTTT. Protein sequence: CASSQDPGLAGSGGTGELFF.

V gene TRBV6-5 combines with J gene TRBJ2-1, with D perhaps matching TRBD1 (5 bases). Per the germline V gene, CDR1 is MNHEY and CDR2 is SVGAGI. The CDR3 runs 15 residues. Trimming pared 0 bases from V and 3 bases from J, leaving 9 bases between. The CDR3 loop reads CASSYSRQFYNEQFF. CDR3 nucleotides: TGTGCCAGCAGTTACTCGAGACAGTTCTACAATGAGCAGTTCTTC.

The rearrangement joins TRBV11-2 to TRBJ2-7; 9 bases map to TRBD1. Per germline, CDR1 SGHAT and CDR2 FQNNGV. The CDR3 totals 19 residues. V shed 5 bases, J shed 4 bases, and the junction held 21 bases outside the gene matches. The CDR3 DNA follows: TGTGCCAGCAGCATTCCGGGACAGGGACTTCAACCGCCCTCTTACGAGCAGTACTTC. It yields the protein CASSIPGQGLQPPSYEQYF.

The chain uses TRBV7-9 and TRBJ2-7; TRBD1 matches 8 bases. CDR3 length: 15 residues. Trimming took 4 bases from V and 5 from J; bases not matched to a gene: 10. Germline V gene data show CDR1 as SEHNR and CDR2 as FQNEAQ (reference sequence). This chain's CDR3 is CASSSTRTGFNEQYF. DNA for the CDR3: TGTGCCAGCAGCTCCACCCGGACAGGGTTCAACGAGCAGTACTTC.

The chain has TRBV16 and TRBJ1-1; a possible D gene is TRBD1 (5 bases). Trimming pared 1 base from V and 5 bases from J, leaving 8 bases between. CDR1 is KGHSY, CDR2 FQNENV, per germline. This CDR3 is built from 13 residues. The DNA of the CDR3 is TGTGCCAGCAGCCAATTAAGGGGAACTGAAGCTTTCTTT. This gives the protein CASSQLRGTEAFF.

This clonotype has more than one count but fewer than ten. The chain has TRBV7-2 and TRBJ2-1; 8 nucleotides align to TRBD2. This CDR3 spans 14 amino acids. CDR1 SGHTA and CDR2 FQGNSA come from the germline V gene. The ends lost 5 bases at V and 8 bases at J; junction bases unmatched: 8. The CDR3 spells CASSQPGLVDEQFF. DNA for the CDR3: TGTGCCAGCAGCCAACCGGGACTAGTCGATGAGCAGTTCTTC.

This sequence joins TRBV27 and TRBJ2-1; tentatively, D is TRBD1 or TRBD2 (6 bases each). The germline V gene encodes CDR1 MNHEY and CDR2 SMNVEV (reference sequence). The CDR3 consists of 17 residues. V lost 3 bases and J 12 bases, leaving 27 bases between the germline ends. The CDR3 loop is CASSFYGGLDSLAPQFF. The DNA for the CDR3 is TGTGCCAGCAGTTTCTACGGGGGCTTGGATAGTTTGGCGCCGCAGTTCTTC.

The CDR3 spells CASSFLAGPNSYNEQFF. CDR3 DNA: TGTGCCAGCAGCTTCCTAGCGGGACCAAACTCCTACAATGAGCAGTTCTTC. The genes are TRBV5-6 and TRBJ2-1; 9 positions match TRBD2. Germline loops: CDR1 SGHDT, CDR2 YYEEEE. This CDR3 is 17 amino acids long. Trimming removed 2 bases from V and 0 bases from J; junction bases left unmatched: 6.

In its sample, this clonotype was seen many times. The J gene is TRBJ2-7, the V gene TRBV20-1, with D perhaps given as TRBD1 or TRBD2 (5 bases each). V shed 6 bases and J shed 2 bases, with 11 bases lying between them. The CDR3 totals 12 residues. Germline V gene lookup returns CDR1 DFQATT and CDR2 SNEGSKA (reference sequence). The CDR3 DNA follows: TGCAGTGCCCGGGACCTCACCTACGAGCAGTACTTC. Residues: CSARDLTYEQYF.

The V and J genes are TRBV11-2 and TRBJ2-3; TRBD2 is a possible D gene (5 bases). This CDR3 has 14 residues. V was cut by 4 bases and J by 6 bases, with 14 bases left in between. Per germline, CDR1 SGHAT and CDR2 FQNNGV. The CDR3 loop reads CASSSGGGPDTQYF. In DNA, the CDR3 is TGTGCCAGCAGCTCCGGAGGTGGACCCGATACGCAGTATTTT.

This clonotype was found a few times. V and J are TRBV5-1 and TRBJ2-7; D is perhaps TRBD2 (6 bases). This CDR3 contains 15 residues. V was shortened by 9 bases and J by 5 bases, with 24 bases between the two germline ends. Germline lookup yields CDR1 SGHRS and CDR2 YFSETQ. CDR3 region: CATRVSGVEYDEQYF. The CDR3 DNA is TGCGCCACCCGGGTGTCGGGAGTCGAATACGACGAGCAGTACTTC.

This clonotype occurred a few times. In DNA, the CDR3 is TGCAGCGTTGTGGGCGGAGAAGAGACCCAGTACTTC. This gives the protein CSVVGGEETQYF. The genes are TRBV29-1 and TRBJ2-5; no clear D. The V gene lost 4 bases and the J gene lost 3 bases, with 9 bases spanning the gap. The CDR3 is made up of 12 amino acids. The germline V gene has CDR1 SQVTM and CDR2 ANQGSEA.

As DNA, the CDR3 is TGCGCCAGCAGCTTGATACTAGCGGGAGGGGGTCCGCAAGAGACCCAGTACTTC. Its protein product is CASSLILAGGGPQETQYF. The genes are TRBV5-1 and TRBJ2-5; 13 bases are shared with TRBD2. V trimming: 1 base; J trimming: 2 bases; junction bases outside the gene matches: 8. The CDR3 loop spans 18 amino acids. Germline V CDR1 and CDR2: SGHRS, YFSETQ.

V is TRBV5-1 and J is TRBJ2-5, with 7 bases matching TRBD2. The germline CDR1 and CDR2 sequences are SGHRS and YFSETQ. The ends lost 4 bases at V and 5 bases at J; junction bases unmatched: 8. This CDR3 spans 14 amino acids. The CDR3 loop reads CASSGEGGMETQYF. In nucleotides, the CDR3 is TGCGCCAGCAGCGGAGAGGGAGGGATGGAGACCCAGTACTTC.